This T cell receptor beta chain emerged from a study of CD8+CD57+ T cells in acquired aplastic anemia. Researchers used genomic DNA as the template to profile TCR beta VDJ and CDR3. TCRdb passed the reads through MiXCR, listing each CDR3 protein once. The sample consists of approximately 180,000 distinct CDR3 sequences, roughly 50% of them appearing once. CDR1 and CDR2 from the germline V gene are ENHRY and SYGVKD. This CDR3 has 13 residues. V shed 11 bases and J 5 bases; nucleotides not matched to a gene: 7. Whoever was chosen for sequencing had shown CD8+CD57+ cell expansion by flow cytometry. This chain joins TRBV10-3 and TRBJ2-2, with 8 bases aligning to TRBD2. Specimen: sorted CD4+, CD8+, or CD8+CD57+ T cells (not recorded which) from PBMCs. The TCR originated in a human donor with aplastic anemia. CDR3 nucleotides: TGTGCCGGAGGGGCGGGGGGAACCGGGGAGCTGTTTTTT. Protein sequence: CAGGAGGTGELFF.